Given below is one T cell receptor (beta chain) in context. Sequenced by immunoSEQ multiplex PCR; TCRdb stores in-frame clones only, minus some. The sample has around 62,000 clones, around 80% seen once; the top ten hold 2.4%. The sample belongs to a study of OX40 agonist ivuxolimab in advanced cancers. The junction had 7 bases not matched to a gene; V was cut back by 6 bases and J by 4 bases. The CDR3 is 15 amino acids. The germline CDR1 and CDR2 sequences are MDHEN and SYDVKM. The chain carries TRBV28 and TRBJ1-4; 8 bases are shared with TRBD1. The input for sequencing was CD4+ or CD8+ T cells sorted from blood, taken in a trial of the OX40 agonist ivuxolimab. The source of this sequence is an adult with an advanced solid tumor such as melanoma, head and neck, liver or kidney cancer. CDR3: CASRRQGPFNEKLFF. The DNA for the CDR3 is TGTGCCAGCAGGCGACAGGGGCCGTTTAATGAAAAACTGTTTTTT.